This T cell receptor (beta chain) was found in a study of cytomegalovirus exposure and HLA in healthy donors. Study-level results: Exclusion applied to some V segments, including TRBV6-2 and TRBV6-3, as they were indistinguishable. Earlier analysis yielded a pattern in which most TCR beta V segments were productive about 90% or about 30% of the time.

A remark on this clone: Its antigen is not known.

Per the germline V gene, CDR1 is SGHTA and CDR2 is FQGNSA. V shed 2 bases, J shed 6 bases, and the junction held 9 bases outside the gene matches. CDR3 length equals 16 residues. The PCR contained 60 Vbeta and 13 Jbeta primers. This table comes from immunoSEQ multiplex PCR, and its TCRdb copy is limited to in-frame clones, with some not included. The data hold about 120,000 clones, with roughly 80% observed a single time. The TCR sequence derives from a woman between 35 and 50 years old in good health and CMV-seropositive. Sequencing used PBMCs. The V and J genes are TRBV7-2 and TRBJ2-1; 8 nucleotides agree with TRBD2. The CDR3 coding sequence is TGTGCCAGCAGCTTACTATCAGCGGGAGTTCGCAATGAGCAGTTCTTC. Its protein is CASSLLSAGVRNEQFF.